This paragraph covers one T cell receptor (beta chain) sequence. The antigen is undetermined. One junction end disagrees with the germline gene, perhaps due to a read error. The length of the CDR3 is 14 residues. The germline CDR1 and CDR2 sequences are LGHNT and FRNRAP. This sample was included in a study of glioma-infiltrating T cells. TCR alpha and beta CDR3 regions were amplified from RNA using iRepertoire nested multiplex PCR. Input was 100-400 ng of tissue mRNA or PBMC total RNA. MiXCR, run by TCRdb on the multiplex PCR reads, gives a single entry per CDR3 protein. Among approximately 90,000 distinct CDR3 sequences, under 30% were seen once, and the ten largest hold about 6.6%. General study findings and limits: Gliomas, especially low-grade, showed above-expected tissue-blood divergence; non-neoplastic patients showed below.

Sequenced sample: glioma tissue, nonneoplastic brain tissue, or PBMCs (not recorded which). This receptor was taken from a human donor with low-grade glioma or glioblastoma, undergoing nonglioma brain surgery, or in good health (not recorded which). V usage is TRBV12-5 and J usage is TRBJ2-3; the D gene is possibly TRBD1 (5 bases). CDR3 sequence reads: CASGLQEFTDTKYF. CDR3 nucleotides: TGTGCTAGTGGTCTACAGGAGTTCACAGATACGAAGTATTTT.